The 7 T cell receptor beta chains below were found in one sample sequenced in a study. Using its own MiXCR run on the RT-PCR reads, TCRdb lists one record per CDR3 protein. The sample contains fewer than 800,000 distinct CDR3 sequences, approximately 15% of which appear only once. Sequenced input: memory CD4+ T cells from blood. These receptors all stem from a female donor in good health, serving as a healthy control.

A word on this clonotype: A read error may be the cause here, since a much bigger clone is one base away. The chain uses TRBV3-1 and TRBJ1-2, with TRBD1 identical over 7 bases. From germline, CDR1 is LGHDT and CDR2 YNNKEL (reference sequence). The CDR3 spans 12 residues. The V segment lost 5 bases and the J segment 6 bases; nucleotides outside the gene matches: 3. As DNA, the CDR3 is TGTGCCAGCAGCTTGGACAGGCATGGCTACACCTTC. It codes for CASSLDRHGYTF. The whole variable domain, filled in from reference TRBV3-1 and TRBJ1-2, reads DTAVSQTPKYLVTQMGNDKSIKCEQNLGHDTMYWYKQDSKKFLKIMFSYNNKELIINETVPNRFSPKSPDKAHLNLHINSLELGDSAVYFCASSLDRHGYTFGSGTRLTVV.

Only a few counts were recorded for this clonotype. The CDR3 here is CASSLFGLGNEQFF. CDR3 in DNA: TGTGCCAGCAGTTTATTCGGGCTCGGGAATGAGCAGTTCTTC. This sequence joins TRBV27 and TRBJ2-1; D is undetermined. The germline CDR1 and CDR2 sequences are MNHEY and SMNVEV (reference sequence). The CDR3 has 14 residues. Trimming cost V 1 base and J 7 bases, with 11 bases left between them.

This chain links TRBV7-9 with TRBJ1-3, with TRBD1 identical over 7 bases. With V trimmed by 3 bases and J by 0 bases, 5 bases remained unmatched. The length of the CDR3 is 16 residues. Germline V gene data show CDR1 as SEHNR and CDR2 as FQNEAQ (reference sequence). The CDR3 DNA reads as TGTGCCAGCAGCTTTCCCGACAGGGTCTCTGGAAACACCATATATTTT. Its protein product is CASSFPDRVSGNTIYF.

The chain has TRBV7-2 and TRBJ2-7; 12 bases agree with TRBD1. The germline CDR1 and CDR2 sequences are SGHTA and FQGNSA. The CDR3 has 15 residues. The junction had 7 bases not matched to a gene; V was cut back by 4 bases and J by 6 bases. The chain's CDR3 is CASSWDRGLAGEQYF. DNA of the CDR3: TGTGCCAGCAGCTGGGACAGGGGGCTGGCCGGCGAGCAGTACTTC.

This clonotype was detected many times. The rearrangement joins TRBV27 to TRBJ2-3, with a possible D match to TRBD2 (6 bases). V was trimmed by 8 bases and J by 3 bases, leaving 15 bases between them. Germline CDR1 is MNHEY and CDR2 is SMNVEV (reference sequence). CDR3 length: 14 residues. CDR3: CASSVAGRTDTQYF. The CDR3 DNA follows: TGTGCCAGCTCGGTCGCAGGGAGGACAGATACGCAGTATTTT.

This clonotype was detected only a few times. V usage is TRBV4-2 and J usage is TRBJ2-7; TRBD2 agrees at 9 bases. The V gene's germline CDR1 is LGHNA and CDR2 YNFKEQ. The J segment lost 6 bases and the V segment lost 0 bases, leaving 18 bases of the junction unmatched. CDR3 length equals 19 residues. The CDR3 loop is CASSQEWRLADPRSCEQYF. The CDR3 bases are TGTGCCAGCAGCCAAGAATGGCGACTAGCGGACCCCCGGAGTTGCGAGCAGTACTTC.

V is TRBV28 and J is TRBJ1-3, with D unresolved. Germline V gene data show CDR1 as MDHEN and CDR2 as SYDVKM. This CDR3 spans 11 amino acids. Trimming removed 4 bases from V and 8 bases from J, with 6 bases in between. As DNA, the CDR3 is TGTGCCAGCAGTTCTCGTTACACCATATATTTT. Residues: CASSSRYTIYF.